This T cell receptor (beta chain) comes out of a study of CD8 T cells in ankylosing spondylitis. This CDR3 is 14 amino acids long. The V segment lost 4 bases and the J segment 6 bases; nucleotides outside the gene matches: 5. Germline V CDR1 and CDR2: SGHRS, YFSETQ. In its sample, this clonotype was seen a few times. What it recognizes is unknown. In TCRdb, the 5' RACE reads were re-called with MiXCR into one record per CDR3 protein. The table lists a few hundred thousand distinct CDR3 sequences, around 7.6% of them singletons, with approximately 14% in the top ten. Study findings and constraints: Clones linked with disease were CD8+ and fairly uncommon in the peripheral blood. Disease-linked clones were reportedly significantly enriched in matched ankylosing spondylitis synovial fluid. Made up of eight or nine highly homologous variants, a TCR beta motif appeared characteristic of ankylosing spondylitis blood.

Sequencing was performed on blood, either unsorted or a sorted T cell fraction (not recorded which). The chain is built from TRBV5-1 and TRBJ2-1; 9 positions agree with TRBD2. This TCR came from a male donor with ankylosing spondylitis. The CDR3 loop reads CASSLGLASNEQFF. CDR3 DNA sequence: TGCGCCAGCAGCCTCGGACTAGCGAGCAATGAGCAGTTCTTC.